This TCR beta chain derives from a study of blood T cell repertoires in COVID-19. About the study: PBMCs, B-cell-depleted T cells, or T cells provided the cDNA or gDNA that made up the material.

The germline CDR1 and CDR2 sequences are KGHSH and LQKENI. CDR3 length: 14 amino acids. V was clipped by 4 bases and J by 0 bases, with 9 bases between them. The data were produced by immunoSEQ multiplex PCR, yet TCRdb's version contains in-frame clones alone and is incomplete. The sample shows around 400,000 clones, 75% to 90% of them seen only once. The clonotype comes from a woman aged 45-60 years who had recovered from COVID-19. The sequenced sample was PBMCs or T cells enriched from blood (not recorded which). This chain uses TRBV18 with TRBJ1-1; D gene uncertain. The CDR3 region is CASSHTDLNTEAFF. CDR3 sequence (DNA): TGTGCCAGCTCACACACAGATCTGAACACTGAAGCTTTCTTT.